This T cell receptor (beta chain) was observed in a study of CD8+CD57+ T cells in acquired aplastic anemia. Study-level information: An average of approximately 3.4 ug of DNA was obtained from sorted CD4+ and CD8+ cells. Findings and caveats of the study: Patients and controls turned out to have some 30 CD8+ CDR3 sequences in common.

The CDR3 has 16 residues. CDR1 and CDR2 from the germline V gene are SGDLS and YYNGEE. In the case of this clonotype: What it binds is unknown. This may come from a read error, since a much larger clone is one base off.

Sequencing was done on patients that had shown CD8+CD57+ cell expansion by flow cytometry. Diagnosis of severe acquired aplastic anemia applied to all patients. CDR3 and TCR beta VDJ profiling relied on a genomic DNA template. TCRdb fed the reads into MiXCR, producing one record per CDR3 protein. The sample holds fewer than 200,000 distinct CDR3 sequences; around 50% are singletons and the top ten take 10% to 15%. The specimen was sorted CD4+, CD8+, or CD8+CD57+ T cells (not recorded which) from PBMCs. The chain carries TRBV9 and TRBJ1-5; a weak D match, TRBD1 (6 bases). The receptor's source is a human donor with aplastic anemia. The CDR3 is CVSSPGAGGNFQPQHF. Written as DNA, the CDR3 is TGTGTCAGCAGCCCAGGGGCGGGGGGCAATTTTCAGCCCCAGCATTTT.